This passage covers 10 T cell receptor beta chains from one sample sequenced in a study of CD8+ T cells in alopecia areata. The sequencing template was cDNA reverse transcribed from extracted RNA. The method was immunoSEQ multiplex PCR; TCRdb's version includes in-frame clones alone and lacks a portion of them. In the table there are approximately 150,000 clones, approximately 65% of which are singletons. The specimen sequenced was CD8+ T cells sorted from blood. These receptors all stem from a human donor in good health.

The chain carries TRBV7-6 and TRBJ2-2, with D hard to call. The CDR3 spans 16 residues. Germline assignment: CDR1 SGHVS and CDR2 FNYEAQ. The V end was cut by 1 base, the J end by 6 bases, with 15 bases between. The CDR3 DNA reads as TGTGCCAGCAGCTTAGTAAACCCCGGGTCTGCCGGGGAGCTGTTTTTT. Its translation is CASSLVNPGSAGELFF.

This clone turned up a few times. The chain has TRBV28 and TRBJ2-3; the D is unclear. V was shortened by 3 bases and J by 0 bases, with 7 bases between the two germline ends. The V gene's germline CDR1 is MDHEN and CDR2 SYDVKM. The CDR3 has 14 residues. The CDR3 DNA reads as TGTGCCAGCAGTTTCCCGCAGAGCACAGATACGCAGTATTTT. It codes for CASSFPQSTDTQYF.

The gene calls are TRBV30 and TRBJ2-7, with TRBD2 matching over 12 bases. CDR1 is GTSNPN and CDR2 is SVGIG in the germline V gene (reference sequence). This CDR3 is 14 amino acids long. With 5 bases clipped from V and 4 bases from J, the junction kept 6 bases outside the gene matches. CDR3 residues: CAWGLAGGPYEQYF. The CDR3 DNA reads as TGTGCCTGGGGGCTAGCGGGAGGGCCTTACGAGCAGTACTTC.

This clone was found a few times. The chain couples TRBV29-1 to TRBJ2-1; D uncertain. Germline CDR1 SQVTM, CDR2 ANQGSEA. Trimming took off 2 bases at V and 12 bases at J, with 11 bases between the two ends. The CDR3 is made up of 11 amino acids. Written as DNA, the CDR3 is TGCAGCGTTGAATTCCGGAGTGGGCAGTTCTTC. Translation gives CSVEFRSGQFF.

This clone has only a few counts. The chain links TRBV28 to TRBJ2-4, with D tentatively TRBD1 (6 bases). This CDR3 comprises 13 residues. The germline gives CDR1 MDHEN, CDR2 SYDVKM. Trimming pared 10 bases from V and 9 bases from J, leaving 19 bases between. CDR3 amino acids: CATTDRTRAIQYF. As DNA, the CDR3 is TGTGCCACCACAGACAGGACGAGAGCCATTCAGTACTTC.

The chain carries TRBV5-1 and TRBJ1-2; tentative D call: TRBD1 (5 bases). Looked up from germline, CDR1 is SGHRS and CDR2 is YFSETQ. Trimming stripped 4 bases from V and 4 bases from J, with 17 bases between. This CDR3 comprises 15 residues. CDR3 in DNA: TGCGCCAGCAGCGACCTCAGGGAGAATATCTATGGCTACACCTTC. It specifies CASSDLRENIYGYTF.

There are a few counts of this clone. The chain combines TRBV29-1 with TRBJ2-1; TRBD1 matches 7 bases. CDR3 length: 16 amino acids. Germline loops: CDR1 SQVTM, CDR2 ANQGSEA. V trimming: 3 bases; J trimming: 5 bases; junction bases outside the gene matches: 13. The CDR3 nucleotides read TGCAGCGTTGAGGGTGAAGGGCAGGGGGTGAACAATGAGCAGTTCTTC. It is translated as CSVEGEGQGVNNEQFF.

About this clone itself: In the same sample, other DNA sequences code for this CDR3. The chain has TRBV29-1 and TRBJ1-2; D is perhaps TRBD1 (5 bases). The CDR3 is 11 amino acids. The germline CDR1 and CDR2 sequences are SQVTM and ANQGSEA. Trimming shortened V by 1 base and J by 8 bases, and 8 bases separated the two germline ends. Here the CDR3 reads CSVEVRDGYTF. For the CDR3, the DNA is TGCAGCGTTGAAGTAAGGGACGGCTACACCTTC.

The CDR3 coding sequence is TGCGCCAGCTCCGACAAGTCCTTGCCTACTAACTATGGCTACACCTTC. It encodes CASSDKSLPTNYGYTF. V usage is TRBV5-1 and J usage is TRBJ1-2, with D unresolved. V lost 7 bases and J 0 bases, leaving 19 bases between the germline ends. CDR1 is SGHRS, CDR2 YFSETQ, per germline. This CDR3 contains 16 residues.

This clone has just one count. The chain has TRBV19 and TRBJ2-6; D uncertain. CDR3 size: 18 residues. Germline V gene data show CDR1 as LNHDA and CDR2 as SQIVND (reference sequence). Trimming took off 4 bases at V and 0 bases at J, with 16 bases between the two ends. CDR3 nucleotide sequence: TGTGCCAGTAGTACCAGAGGCGCTGATAGCTCTGGGGCCAACGTCCTGACTTTC. Translating gives CASSTRGADSSGANVLTF.